Listed below are T cell receptor beta chains from one sample, sequenced in a study of blood T cell repertoires in COVID-19. TCRdb's table, derived via immunoSEQ multiplex PCR, lists solely in-frame clones and lacks some. The data hold a few hundred thousand clones, with 89% observed a single time. Sequencing used peripheral blood. Every receptor here comes from a woman aged 25 to 39 with COVID-19, enrolled during active disease. The CDR3 runs from the conserved cysteine through the conserved F or W. A D gene is named only where the DNA matches it firmly. Where a row states a size, it is once, few, many or the class of an expanded clone; other rows omit it.

d_gene	abundance	v_gene	j_gene	CDR3aa	CDR3nt
-	-	TRBV9	TRBJ1-2	CASSVAASLTGNYGYTF	TGTGCCAGCAGCGTAGCCGCTTCCCTGACAGGAAACTATGGCTACACCTTC
TRBD2	few	TRBV27	TRBJ2-1	CASRRTSGDNEQFF	TGTGCCAGCAGGCGGACTAGCGGGGACAATGAGCAGTTCTTC
-	-	TRBV7-9	TRBJ2-3	CASSSSSDTQYF	TGTGCCAGCAGCTCGAGTAGCGATACGCAGTATTTT
TRBD1	-	TRBV19	TRBJ2-3	CASSLRTGLTDTQYF	TGTGCCAGTAGCCTAAGGACAGGGCTCACAGATACGCAGTATTTT
TRBD2	once	TRBV19	TRBJ2-3	CASSGAGGLTDTQYF	TGTGCCAGTAGTGGGGCGGGGGGGCTTACAGATACGCAGTATTTT
TRBD1	-	TRBV19	TRBJ2-3	CASRSNGQGTDTQYF	TGTGCCAGTAGATCCAACGGACAGGGCACAGATACGCAGTATTTT
TRBD1	few	TRBV27	TRBJ1-1	CASSPSDRGHNTEAFF	TGTGCCAGCAGCCCGTCAGACAGGGGGCATAACACTGAAGCTTTCTTT
TRBD1	-	TRBV6-5	TRBJ2-7	CASKSGQGADEQYF	TGTGCCAGCAAATCAGGACAGGGGGCAGACGAGCAGTACTTC
-	-	TRBV5-8	TRBJ1-4	CASSLLRDTDGLFF	TGTGCCAGCAGCTTGCTCCGGGACACAGATGGTCTGTTTTTT
TRBD1	-	TRBV30	TRBJ2-1	CAWSRTPGQGSYNEQFF	TGTGCCTGGAGTCGTACCCCGGGACAGGGATCTTACAATGAGCAGTTCTTC
-	few	TRBV3-1/TRBV3-2	TRBJ2-3	CASSPRQSSTDTQYF	TGTGCCAGCAGCCCCCGACAGTCTAGCACAGATACGCAGTATTTT
TRBD2	-	TRBV5-4	TRBJ2-5	CASSLEGGVETQYF	TGTGCCAGCAGCTTGGAGGGAGGGGTGGAGACCCAGTACTTC
TRBD2	-	TRBV29-1	TRBJ2-3	CSVEVVRLAGVLDTQYF	TGCAGCGTTGAAGTTGTCCGACTAGCGGGGGTTCTTGATACGCAGTATTTT
TRBD1	-	TRBV19	TRBJ2-2	CASSNRQGSFLAGELFF	TGTGCCAGTAGTAATCGACAGGGGAGTTTTTTAGCCGGGGAGCTGTTTTTT
TRBD1	-	TRBV7-6	TRBJ2-7	CASSLAVDRVEEQYF	TGTGCCAGCAGCTTAGCCGTGGACAGGGTGGAGGAGCAGTACTTC
-	-	TRBV5-1	TRBJ2-5	CASSTTTSTETQYF	TGCGCCAGCAGCACCACGACTAGTACGGAGACCCAGTACTTC